A selection of T cell receptor beta chains follows, all from one sample in a study of blood T cell repertoires in COVID-19. Method: immunoSEQ multiplex PCR; TCRdb's copy keeps in-frame clones and lacks some. The repertoire includes about 100,000 clones, roughly 79% of them detected once, and roughly a third sits in the top ten. The sample consisted of peripheral blood. These receptors all come from a man between 65 and 79 years old with active or convalescent COVID-19. The CDR3 runs from the conserved cysteine through the conserved F or W. Each record gives: J gene, clone size, V gene, D gene, CDR3 protein, CDR3 DNA. The D gene is left open where the match is weak. Clone size appears in some rows only: once, few, many, or a class for an expanded clone.

j_gene: TRBJ1-1; abundance: NA; v_gene: TRBV28; d_gene: NA; CDR3aa: CASSLATGRKAFF; CDR3nt: TGTGCCAGCAGTTTGGCGACGGGTAGGAAGGCTTTCTTT
j_gene: TRBJ2-1; abundance: NA; v_gene: TRBV18; d_gene: NA; CDR3aa: CAIHPGDMFF; CDR3nt: TGTGCCATCCACCCGGGGGATATGTTCTTC
j_gene: TRBJ2-1; abundance: NA; v_gene: TRBV27; d_gene: NA; CDR3aa: CASSPGLRSYNEQFF; CDR3nt: TGTGCCAGCTCCCCGGGTCTCCGGTCCTACAATGAGCAGTTCTTC
j_gene: TRBJ2-1; abundance: few; v_gene: TRBV28; d_gene: NA; CDR3aa: CASSLQGLGKQFF; CDR3nt: TGTGCCAGCAGTTTACAGGGTTTAGGGAAGCAGTTCTTC
j_gene: TRBJ2-1; abundance: NA; v_gene: TRBV7-9; d_gene: TRBD1; CDR3aa: CASSLARTGAYNEQFF; CDR3nt: TGTGCCAGCAGCTTAGCACGGACAGGGGCCTACAATGAGCAGTTCTTC
j_gene: TRBJ2-7; abundance: many; v_gene: TRBV5-6; d_gene: TRBD1; CDR3aa: CASSWAGTGFYEQYF; CDR3nt: TGTGCCAGCAGCTGGGCCGGGACAGGGTTCTACGAGCAGTACTTC
j_gene: TRBJ1-5; abundance: NA; v_gene: TRBV19; d_gene: TRBD1; CDR3aa: CASSYRGDQPQHF; CDR3nt: TGTGCCAGTAGTTACAGGGGAGATCAGCCCCAGCATTTT
j_gene: TRBJ2-7; abundance: NA; v_gene: TRBV9; d_gene: NA; CDR3aa: CASSVAGGSFNEQYF; CDR3nt: TGTGCCAGCAGCGTAGCCGGGGGAAGTTTCAACGAGCAGTACTTC
j_gene: TRBJ1-5; abundance: NA; v_gene: TRBV6-5; d_gene: NA; CDR3aa: CASTRDTWNQPQHF; CDR3nt: TGTGCCAGCACTCGGGACACTTGGAATCAGCCCCAGCATTTT
j_gene: TRBJ2-5; abundance: NA; v_gene: TRBV12-3/TRBV12-4; d_gene: NA; CDR3aa: CASSTRAGETQYF; CDR3nt: TGTGCCAGCAGCACAAGAGCGGGAGAGACCCAGTACTTC
j_gene: TRBJ2-2; abundance: few; v_gene: TRBV9; d_gene: TRBD2; CDR3aa: CASSVRLAGGTNTGELFF; CDR3nt: TGTGCCAGCAGCGTCCGACTAGCGGGAGGGACGAACACCGGGGAGCTGTTTTTT
j_gene: TRBJ1-2; abundance: NA; v_gene: TRBV12-3/TRBV12-4; d_gene: TRBD1; CDR3aa: CASSSGTGGYTF; CDR3nt: TGTGCCAGCAGTTCTGGGACAGGGGGCTACACCTTC
j_gene: TRBJ2-7; abundance: NA; v_gene: TRBV30; d_gene: NA; CDR3aa: CAWSVRGDEQYF; CDR3nt: TGTGCCTGGAGTGTCAGGGGGGATGAGCAGTACTTC
j_gene: TRBJ1-4; abundance: NA; v_gene: TRBV16; d_gene: NA; CDR3aa: CASSQLTGKEKLFF; CDR3nt: TGTGCCAGCAGCCAATTAACAGGGAAGGAAAAACTGTTTTTT
j_gene: TRBJ1-1; abundance: once; v_gene: TRBV4-3; d_gene: NA; CDR3aa: CASSQGATGQNTEAFF; CDR3nt: TGCGCCAGCAGCCAAGGGGCTACGGGACAGAACACTGAAGCTTTCTTT